The source of this TCR beta chain is a study of blood T cell repertoires in COVID-19. Study-wide background: T cells, B-cell-depleted T cells, or PBMCs supplied cDNA or gDNA.

Repertoires were generated with immunoSEQ multiplex PCR, while TCRdb's copy carries only in-frame clones and drops some. The data show 30,000 to 40,000 clones, with about nine tenths seen just once and around 14% held by the top ten. This TCR came from a woman in her 30s in a cohort sampled during active COVID-19. The sample was peripheral blood.

CDR3 protein: CASSGAPDTGELFF. In nucleotides, the CDR3 is TGTGCCAGCAGCGGGGCCCCGGACACCGGGGAGCTGTTTTTT. V and J are TRBV7-9 and TRBJ2-2, with D perhaps matching TRBD1 (5 bases). Trimming removed 5 bases at V and 3 bases at J, with 10 bases between. CDR1 and CDR2 from the germline V gene are SEHNR and FQNEAQ (reference sequence). The CDR3 is 14 amino acids.